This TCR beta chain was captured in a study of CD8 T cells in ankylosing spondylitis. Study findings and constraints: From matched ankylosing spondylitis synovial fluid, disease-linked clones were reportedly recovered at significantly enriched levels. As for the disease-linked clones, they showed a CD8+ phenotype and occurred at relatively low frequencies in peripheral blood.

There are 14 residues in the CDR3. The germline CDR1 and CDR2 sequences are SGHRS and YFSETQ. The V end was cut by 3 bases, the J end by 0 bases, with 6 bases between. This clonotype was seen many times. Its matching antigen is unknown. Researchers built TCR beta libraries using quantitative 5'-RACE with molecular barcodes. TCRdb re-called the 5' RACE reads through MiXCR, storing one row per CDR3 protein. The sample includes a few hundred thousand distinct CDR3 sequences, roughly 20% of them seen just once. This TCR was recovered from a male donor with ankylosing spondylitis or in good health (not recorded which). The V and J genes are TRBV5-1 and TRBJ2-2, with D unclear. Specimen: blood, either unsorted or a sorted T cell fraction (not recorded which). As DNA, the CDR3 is TGCGCCAGCAGCTCCGTTGCGAACACCGGGGAGCTGTTTTTT. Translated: CASSSVANTGELFF.